The 28 T cell receptor beta chains presented below share a single source sample, sequenced in a study of CD8+CD57+ T cells in acquired aplastic anemia (dated by TCRdb to 2017 to 2018). Sequenced using an Illumina HiSeq 2000. Profiling of TCR beta VDJ combinations and CDR3 sequences used genomic DNA as the template. Using fastp at Q25 and MiXCR, TCRdb reprocessed the public reads and kept productive beta chains. A single entry per CDR3 protein holds the most common genes and DNA from its merged rows. The sample contains about 200,000 distinct CDR3 sequences, roughly 60% of them found a single time. Clones ranked in the top ten supply 58% of the sample. Patients chosen for sequencing had shown expansion of CD8+CD57+ cells by flow cytometry. Sequences were obtained from sorted CD4+, CD8+, or CD8+CD57+ T cells (not recorded which) from PBMCs. The origin of the receptors is a human donor with aplastic anemia.

The J gene is TRBJ2-1, the V gene TRBV7-8, with D possibly being TRBD2 (5 bases). This CDR3 is built from 15 residues. In germline, CDR1 is SGHVS, CDR2 FQNEAQ. The ends were cut back, 3 bases at V and 8 bases at J, with 17 bases in the middle. CDR3 sequence: CASSLPSSKWDEQFF. CDR3 sequence (DNA): TGTGCCAGCAGCTTGCCTAGCTCAAAGTGGGATGAGCAGTTCTTC. Using reference TRBV7-8 and TRBJ2-1 for the parts outside the CDR3, the full variable domain is GAGVSQSPRYKVAKRGQDVALRCDPISGHVSLFWYQQALGQGPEFLTYFQNEAQLDKSGLPSDRFFAERPEGSVSTLKIQRTQQEDSAVYLCASSLPSSKWDEQFFGPGTRLTVL.

The genes are TRBV14 and TRBJ2-7, with TRBD2 matching over 8 bases. The V gene end was trimmed by 6 bases and the J gene end by 3 bases; junction bases not matched to a gene: 10. Germline V lookup: CDR1 SGHDN, CDR2 FVKESK. This CDR3 comprises 15 residues. The CDR3 coding sequence is TGTGCCAGCAGTTATACCGGCGGGGGGATCTACGAGCAGTACTTC. Translation gives CASSYTGGGIYEQYF.

The gene calls are TRBV5-1 and TRBJ2-2; D not certain. The CDR3 loop spans 13 amino acids. CDR1 is SGHRS and CDR2 is YFSETQ in the germline V gene. Trimming pared 4 bases from V and 5 bases from J, leaving 9 bases between. CDR3 nucleotide sequence: TGCGCCAGCAGCCCGGTGGGGACCGGGGAGCTGTTTTTT. As protein: CASSPVGTGELFF. Combining the CDR3 with reference TRBV5-1 and TRBJ2-2 gives the whole variable domain KAGVTQTPRYLIKTRGQQVTLSCSPISGHRSVSWYQQTPGQGLQFLFEYFSETQRNKGNFPGRFSGRQFSNSRSEMNVSTLELGDSALYLCASSPVGTGELFFGEGSRLTVL.

Only one count was recorded for this clonotype. The chain recombines TRBV7-9 with TRBJ2-7; 7 positions match TRBD2. Germline CDR1 and CDR2: SEHNR and FQNEAQ (reference sequence). The CDR3 has 11 amino acids. J gave up 4 bases and V 8 bases, and 2 bases lay outside the gene matches. As DNA, the CDR3 is TGTGCCAGCGCGGGAGTTTACGAGCAGTACTTC. Translating gives CASAGVYEQYF. Combining the CDR3 with reference TRBV7-9 and TRBJ2-7 gives the whole variable domain DTGVSQNPRHKITKRGQNVTFRCDPISEHNRLYWYRQTLGQGPEFLTYFQNEAQLEKSRLLSDRFSAERPKGSFSTLEIQRTEQGDSAMYLCASAGVYEQYFGPGTRLTVT.

The rearrangement uses TRBV7-9 and TRBJ2-7; 8 bases agree with TRBD2. J lost 3 bases, V lost 0 bases, and 4 bases had no gene match. The CDR3 spans 15 residues. The germline CDR1 and CDR2 sequences are SEHNR and FQNEAQ (reference sequence). DNA for the CDR3: TGTGCCAGCAGCTTAGCCGGACTAGCAAGCTACGAGCAGTACTTC. Translating gives CASSLAGLASYEQYF.

This clonotype showed up many times. CDR3 in amino acids: CARVQVRANYEQYF. The DNA of the CDR3 is TGTGCCAGGGTTCAGGTGAGGGCTAATTACGAGCAGTACTTC. The chain is built from TRBV6-1 and TRBJ2-7; D possibly corresponds to TRBD2 (5 bases). V gave up 9 bases and J gave up 4 bases, with 19 bases separating them. This CDR3 has 14 residues. CDR1 is MNHNS, CDR2 SASEGT, per germline.

The V gene is TRBV7-3, the J gene TRBJ2-5; weak D call: TRBD2 (7 bases). The V gene's germline CDR1 is SGHTA and CDR2 FQGTGA. Trimming cost V 5 bases and J 1 base, with 14 bases left between them. The CDR3 has 15 amino acids. The CDR3 DNA reads as TGTGCCAGCAGCGCGGCGGGGGCCCCCCAAGAGACCCAGTACTTC. Its protein is CASSAAGAPQETQYF. Supplemented by reference TRBV7-3 and TRBJ2-5, the full variable domain reads GAGVSQTPSNKVTEKGKYVELRCDPISGHTALYWYRQSLGQGPEFLIYFQGTGAADDSGLPNDRFFAVRPEGSVSTLKIQRTERGDSAVYLCASSAAGAPQETQYFGPGTRLLVL.

This chain joins TRBV20-1 and TRBJ1-1; 7 bases map to TRBD1. V was pared by 5 bases and J by 1 base, with 4 bases of the junction left unmatched. Germline lookup yields CDR1 DFQATT and CDR2 SNEGSKA (reference sequence). This CDR3 has 13 residues. In nucleotides, the CDR3 is TGCAGTGCTGCAGGGGGAGGGAACACTGAAGCTTTCTTT. Protein: CSAAGGGNTEAFF.

The chain has TRBV29-1 and TRBJ1-3; D call uncertain. This CDR3 comprises 15 residues. V shed 6 bases and J shed 0 bases, with 15 bases lying between them. CDR1 SQVTM and CDR2 ANQGSEA come from the germline V gene. The CDR3 is CSVPGGVTSGNTIYF. CDR3 bases: TGCAGCGTGCCTGGTGGGGTTACCTCTGGAAACACCATATATTTT.

The chain couples TRBV7-9 to TRBJ2-7, with D uncertain. CDR1 SEHNR and CDR2 FQNEAQ come from the germline V gene (reference sequence). Trimming took off 1 base at V and 6 bases at J, with 10 bases between the two ends. The CDR3 consists of 13 residues. CDR3 region: CASSLEVSREQYF. The CDR3 DNA reads as TGTGCCAGCAGCTTAGAGGTTAGCCGCGAGCAGTACTTC.

The DNA for the CDR3 is TGTGCCAGCAGCACGCCGGGACAGGGGTTGAATGAGCAGTTCTTC. This codes for CASSTPGQGLNEQFF. The chain links TRBV7-4 to TRBJ2-1; 10 bases align to TRBD1. The trim removed 5 bases at V and 7 bases at J, leaving 8 bases unmatched. The CDR3 has 15 amino acids. In germline, CDR1 is SGHVT, CDR2 SQSDAQ. Together with reference TRBV7-4 and TRBJ2-1, the CDR3 gives the full variable domain: GAGVSQSPRYKVAKRGRDVALRCDSISGHVTLYWYRQTLGQGSEVLTYSQSDAQRDKSGRPSGRFSAERPERSVSTLKIQRTEQGDSAVYLCASSTPGQGLNEQFFGPGTRLTVL.

This clonotype showed up just a few times. The CDR3 coding sequence is TGTGCCACTAGTTTGCCGGACACTGAAGCTTTCTTT. It yields the protein CATSLPDTEAFF. The V and J genes are TRBV10-3 and TRBJ1-1; D is undetermined. There are 12 residues in the CDR3. V shed 10 bases and J shed 3 bases, with 12 bases lying between them. Germline V gives CDR1 ENHRY, CDR2 SYGVKD.

V gene TRBV9 combines with J gene TRBJ2-3, with 13 bases identical to TRBD2. The length of the CDR3 is 15 residues. The germline CDR1 and CDR2 sequences are SGDLS and YYNGEE. V lost 0 bases, J lost 8 bases, and 3 bases stayed unmatched. For the CDR3, the DNA is TGTGCCAGCAGCGTAGCTCGGACTAGCGGGGGTACGCAGTATTTT. Residues: CASSVARTSGGTQYF.

This chain connects TRBV7-9 to TRBJ2-3, with D possibly TRBD2 on 5 matching bases. The germline V and J ends were trimmed by 5 bases and 5 bases, with 14 bases remaining between them. The germline V gene has CDR1 SEHNR and CDR2 FQNEAQ (reference sequence). The CDR3 extends over 14 amino acids. The CDR3 region has the DNA TGTGCCAGCAGCATGAGACTAAGTGGAGATACGCAGTATTTT. Translating gives CASSMRLSGDTQYF.

The V gene is TRBV5-4, the J gene TRBJ2-1; no firm D call. Germline assignment: CDR1 SGHNT and CDR2 YYREEE (reference sequence). This CDR3 comprises 15 residues. The germline V and J ends were trimmed by 2 bases and 4 bases, with 13 bases remaining between them. The CDR3 reads CASSFRLDLYNEQFF. The CDR3 DNA reads as TGTGCCAGCAGCTTTCGTCTTGACCTTTACAATGAGCAGTTCTTC.

J is TRBJ1-1 and V is TRBV29-1; D remains unclear. The length of the CDR3 is 13 residues. Germline V gives CDR1 SQVTM, CDR2 ANQGSEA. Trimming removed 3 bases at V and 3 bases at J, with 11 bases between. CDR3 nucleotides: TGCAGCGTTGACGTACCGCGGCACACTGAAGCTTTCTTT. It translates to CSVDVPRHTEAFF.

The chain couples TRBV2 to TRBJ2-7; weak D call: TRBD1 (9 bases). This CDR3 has 16 residues. The germline V gene has CDR1 SNHLY and CDR2 FYNNEI. V was pared by 4 bases and J by 3 bases, with 19 bases between. The CDR3 sequence is CASSGLAGQGIYEQYF. CDR3 in DNA: TGTGCCAGCAGTGGATTAGCGGGACAGGGAATCTACGAGCAGTACTTC.

The chain combines TRBV20-1 with TRBJ2-3; perhaps D is TRBD1 or TRBD2 (7 bases each). This CDR3 has 14 residues. V was shortened by 0 bases and J by 7 bases, with 14 bases between the two germline ends. Germline lookup yields CDR1 DFQATT and CDR2 SNEGSKA (reference sequence). CDR3 bases: TGCAGTGCTAGAGACCAGGGGGGGGGCAATACGCAGTATTTT. It encodes CSARDQGGGNTQYF.

The chain joins TRBV20-1 to TRBJ2-1, with D perhaps matching TRBD2 (6 bases). Trimming took 4 bases from V and 3 from J, leaving 10 bases between them. The CDR3 consists of 13 residues. Germline-derived CDR1 and CDR2 are DFQATT and SNEGSKA (reference sequence). The CDR3 DNA reads TGCAGTGCTACTAGCGCAAACTACAATGAGCAGTTCTTC. It specifies CSATSANYNEQFF.

V and J are TRBV11-2 and TRBJ2-1; the match to TRBD1 covers 9 bases. Losses at the gene ends were 5 bases for V and 6 bases for J; bases not matched to a gene: 5. This CDR3 has 14 residues. The germline V gene encodes CDR1 SGHAT and CDR2 FQNNGV. DNA for the CDR3: TGTGCCAGCAGCCCGAGACAGGGGGGCAATGAGCAGTTCTTC. Its translation: CASSPRQGGNEQFF. The entire variable domain, with the rest obtained from reference TRBV11-2 and TRBJ2-1, is as follows: EAGVAQSPRYKIIEKRQSVAFWCNPISGHATLYWYQQILGQGPKLLIQFQNNGVVDDSQLPKDRFSAERLKGVDSTLKIQPAKLEDSAVYLCASSPRQGGNEQFFGPGTRLTVL.

The chain joins TRBV20-1 to TRBJ2-7, with 14 bases fitting TRBD2. V lost 3 bases to trimming and J lost 3 bases; unmatched junction nucleotides: 10. Germline V gives CDR1 DFQATT, CDR2 SNEGSKA (reference sequence). The length of the CDR3 is 17 residues. In nucleotides, the CDR3 is TGCAGTGCTAGGGGACTAGCGGGAGATCGGTTATTCTACGAGCAGTACTTC. Translated: CSARGLAGDRLFYEQYF.

This clonotype has a handful of counts. This rearrangement joins TRBV19 to TRBJ2-1, with unresolved D. CDR3 length: 13 amino acids. Trimming took off 4 bases at V and 0 bases at J, with 4 bases between the two ends. Looked up from germline, CDR1 is LNHDA and CDR2 is SQIVND (reference sequence). This chain's CDR3 is CASSRGSYNEQFF. DNA for the CDR3: TGTGCCAGTAGTAGGGGCTCCTACAATGAGCAGTTCTTC.

The V and J genes are TRBV7-9 and TRBJ2-2; 8 bases are a match to TRBD2. Germline V CDR1 and CDR2: SEHNR, FQNEAQ (reference sequence). The ends lost 3 bases at V and 7 bases at J; junction bases unmatched: 4. The length of the CDR3 is 14 residues. The CDR3 sequence is CASSFSGKDGELFF. The CDR3 DNA sequence: TGTGCCAGCAGCTTTAGCGGGAAGGACGGGGAGCTGTTTTTT.

This clonotype was counted between two and nine times. V is TRBV25-1 and J is TRBJ2-1; 11 nucleotides align to TRBD2. This CDR3 contains 15 residues. V lost 6 bases to trimming and J lost 4 bases; unmatched junction nucleotides: 5. Germline V gene lookup returns CDR1 MGHDK and CDR2 SYGVNS. CDR3 sequence: CASSTGLAVYNEQFF. The CDR3, as DNA: TGTGCCAGCAGCACGGGACTAGCGGTTTACAATGAGCAGTTCTTC.

J is TRBJ1-2 and V is TRBV3-1; unclear D gene. Trimming shortened V by 6 bases and J by 12 bases, and 17 bases separated the two germline ends. There are 12 residues in the CDR3. The germline CDR1 and CDR2 sequences are LGHDT and YNNKEL (reference sequence). The CDR3 coding sequence is TGTGCCAGCAGTTCGAACCCGGGCCTGGACACCTTC. It encodes CASSSNPGLDTF.

The gene calls are TRBV7-9 and TRBJ1-2, with a weak D call TRBD1 (6 bases). The CDR3 runs to 17 residues. Germline V gene lookup returns CDR1 SEHNR and CDR2 FQNEAQ (reference sequence). Trimming removed 1 base at V and 9 bases at J, with 24 bases between. Here the CDR3 reads CASSLERGLRPGVSYTF. CDR3 DNA sequence: TGTGCCAGCAGCTTAGAGCGGGGGCTCCGACCTGGTGTGAGCTACACCTTC.

V and J are TRBV19 and TRBJ1-3; 7 bases match TRBD1. After removal of 7 bases from V and 2 bases from J, the junction contained 5 bases not matched to a gene. From germline, CDR1 is LNHDA and CDR2 SQIVND (reference sequence). The CDR3 spans 14 residues. CDR3 in amino acids: CASTPDRPGNTIYF. The CDR3 coding sequence is TGTGCCAGTACCCCGGACAGGCCTGGAAACACCATATATTTT. The full variable domain, in which reference TRBV19 and TRBJ1-3 provide the parts outside the CDR3, is DGGITQSPKYLFRKEGQNVTLSCEQNLNHDAMYWYRQDPGQGLRLIYYSQIVNDFQKGDIAEGYSVSREKKESFPLTVTSAQKNPTAFYLCASTPDRPGNTIYFGEGSWLTVV.

The V and J genes are TRBV7-9 and TRBJ2-1; D might be TRBD1 or TRBD2, each matching 5 bases. Per the germline V gene, CDR1 is SEHNR and CDR2 is FQNEAQ (reference sequence). CDR3 length: 15 amino acids. With 5 bases removed from V and 8 bases from J, the gap between germline ends came to 19 bases. CDR3 in amino acids: CASSIRDPLDHEQFF. The CDR3 nucleotides are TGTGCCAGCAGCATCCGGGACCCCCTTGACCATGAGCAGTTCTTC. The full variable domain, with the rest looked up from reference TRBV7-9 and TRBJ2-1, is DTGVSQNPRHKITKRGQNVTFRCDPISEHNRLYWYRQTLGQGPEFLTYFQNEAQLEKSRLLSDRFSAERPKGSFSTLEIQRTEQGDSAMYLCASSIRDPLDHEQFFGPGTRLTVL.